This TCR beta chain was identified during a study of cytomegalovirus exposure and HLA in healthy donors. Overall study context: The roughly 130 validation repertoires used the same platform as the roughly 700 first-cohort repertoires (as reported by a later analysis). Study-level results: The tendency of first-cohort TCR clusters to co-occur in the roughly 130 validation repertoires emerged from a later analysis. Across donors, most TCRs were seen rarely, yet some public ones were widespread. In vitro, three CMV-associated chains proved specific for CMV antigens.

A remark on this clone: Its antigen remains unidentified.

CDR3 size: 15 residues. The junction had 7 bases not matched to a gene; V was cut back by 1 base and J by 5 bases. Germline CDR1 is SGHTA and CDR2 is FQGNSA. TCRdb's table, derived via immunoSEQ multiplex PCR, lists solely in-frame clones and lacks some. The table has about 160,000 clones, approximately 90% seen once. Sequenced sample: PBMCs. The clonotype comes from a man younger than 35 in good health and CMV-seronegative. The chain combines TRBV7-2 with TRBJ2-7, with 8 bases aligning to TRBD2. Here the CDR3 DNA reads TGTGCCAGCAGCTTAGTCCGGGAGGGCCTCGACGAGCAGTACTTC. Translated, it gives CASSLVREGLDEQYF.